Listed below are T cell receptor beta chains from one sample, sequenced in a study of T cells in Graves' hyperthyroidism and ophthalmopathy. TCRdb recomputed calls from the multiplex PCR reads with MiXCR, one row per CDR3 protein. The sample shows 500,000 to 600,000 distinct CDR3 sequences, around 43% of them seen only once. Sample: peripheral blood or thyroid tissue (not recorded which). The receptor source for this set is an adult woman with Graves' disease, either hyperthyroidism or ophthalmopathy (not recorded which). Both conserved end residues are part of each CDR3. Each record gives: clone size, V gene, CDR3 length, D gene, J gene, CDR3 protein, CDR3 DNA. A D gene is named only where the DNA matches it firmly. Some rows have no size entry. The others give once, few or many, or a class for an expanded clone.

NA	TRBV10-2	13	NA	TRBJ1-6	CATRVQDNSPLHF	TGCGCCACCCGGGTACAGGATAATTCACCCCTCCACTTT
many	TRBV7-2	15	NA	TRBJ1-2	CASSLGGGAIYGYTF	TGTGCCAGCAGCTTAGGCGGGGGGGCCATCTATGGCTACACCTTC
many	TRBV25-1	15	NA	TRBJ1-6	CASSEFTAYNSPLHF	TGTGCCAGCAGTGAATTTACAGCTTATAATTCACCCCTCCACTTT
many	TRBV12-3/TRBV12-4	14	TRBD1	TRBJ1-2	CASSPGDRRDGYTF	TGTGCCAGCAGTCCCGGGGACAGACGGGATGGCTACACCTTC
NA	TRBV20-1	15	TRBD2	TRBJ2-5	CSARDRTSGQETQYF	TGCAGTGCCAGAGACCGTACTAGCGGCCAAGAGACCCAGTACTTC
once	TRBV6-5	13	NA	TRBJ1-5	CAGPGAPVLPQHF	TGTGCCGGCCCCGGGGCCCCCGTACTGCCCCAGCATTTT
NA	TRBV7-2	12	NA	TRBJ2-5	CASSAEAGTQYF	TGTGCCAGCAGCGCCGAGGCAGGGACCCAGTACTTC
NA	TRBV5-1	16	TRBD2	TRBJ2-5	CASSGGTSGHQETQYF	TGCGCCAGCAGCGGCGGGACTAGCGGGCACCAAGAGACCCAGTACTTC
NA	TRBV20-1	15	NA	TRBJ1-5	CSASPQAVSNQPQHF	TGCAGTGCTAGTCCCCAGGCAGTCAGCAATCAGCCCCAGCATTTT
few	TRBV20-1	15	NA	TRBJ1-5	CSARKAQGRGQPQHF	TGCAGTGCTAGAAAGGCTCAGGGAAGAGGGCAGCCCCAGCATTTT
NA	TRBV20-1	14	TRBD1	TRBJ1-4	CSARFGTGNEKLFF	TGCAGTGCTAGGTTCGGGACAGGGAATGAAAAACTGTTTTTT
many	TRBV19	15	TRBD1	TRBJ1-1	CASSIGTGFTTEAFF	TGTGCCAGTAGTATCGGGACAGGGTTTACCACTGAAGCTTTCTTT
few	TRBV20-1	14	NA	TRBJ2-2	CSAPVYQPVRELFF	TGCAGTGCCCCAGTGTATCAACCCGTTAGGGAGCTGTTTTTT
many	TRBV29-1	13	NA	TRBJ1-2	CSVEETGSYGYTF	TGCAGCGTTGAAGAAACTGGGAGTTATGGCTACACCTTC
many	TRBV5-1	14	TRBD1	TRBJ1-1	CASTGQRGGTEAFF	TGCGCCAGCACGGGACAGCGGGGTGGGACTGAAGCTTTCTTT
few	TRBV24-1	12	NA	TRBJ2-7	CATSDLLHKQYF	TGTGCCACCAGTGATTTGCTTCACAAGCAGTACTTC
NA	TRBV20-1	14	TRBD1	TRBJ1-2	CSASSESRGDGYTF	TGCAGTGCCAGCAGTGAATCCAGGGGGGATGGCTACACCTTC
many	TRBV20-1	13	NA	TRBJ2-7	CSAPRRLRNEQYF	TGCAGTGCCCCACGGAGACTCCGGAACGAGCAGTACTTC
many	TRBV4-3	13	TRBD1	TRBJ1-2	CASSQQGLYGYTF	TGTGCCAGCAGCCAACAGGGGTTGTATGGCTACACCTTC
NA	TRBV10-3	11	NA	TRBJ2-7	CAIYKGYEQYF	TGTGCCATCTACAAAGGTTACGAGCAGTACTTC
NA	TRBV20-1	14	NA	TRBJ1-4	CSARDPLQGEKLFF	TGCAGTGCTAGAGACCCACTCCAGGGGGAAAAACTGTTTTTT
NA	TRBV7-2	12	NA	TRBJ2-1	CASSPRQVEQFF	TGTGCCAGCAGCCCTAGACAGGTAGAGCAGTTCTTC
many	TRBV7-9	18	TRBD2	TRBJ2-5	CASSLTSPSGWNVETQYF	TGTGCCAGCAGCTTAACGTCCCCTAGCGGGTGGAATGTGGAGACCCAGTACTTC
NA	TRBV20-1	14	NA	TRBJ2-5	CSARRDSELETQYF	TGCAGTGCTAGGCGGGACAGTGAACTAGAGACCCAGTACTTC
many	TRBV7-2	13	NA	TRBJ2-6	CASSLAGTNVLTF	TGTGCCAGCAGCTTAGCTGGCACCAACGTCCTGACTTTC
NA	TRBV29-1	15	NA	TRBJ2-2	CSVAGLIGTTGELFF	TGCAGCGTGGCTGGCCTAATCGGGACGACCGGGGAGCTGTTTTTT
NA	TRBV20-1	15	NA	TRBJ1-5	CSASRGGGSNQPQHF	TGCAGTGCTAGCCGGGGAGGTGGGAGTAATCAGCCCCAGCATTTT
NA	TRBV13	12	NA	TRBJ1-4	CASIRDTEVLFF	TGTGCCAGCATTCGGGACACGGAAGTTCTGTTTTTT
many	TRBV12-3/TRBV12-4	16	NA	TRBJ1-5	CASSLRPGAGNQPQHF	TGTGCCAGCAGTTTAAGGCCAGGGGCAGGGAATCAGCCCCAGCATTTT
many	TRBV20-1	14	NA	TRBJ1-5	CSASSGGYNQPQHF	TGCAGTGCTAGTTCCGGGGGCTACAATCAGCCCCAGCATTTT
NA	TRBV10-1	14	TRBD1	TRBJ2-2	CASRGTGDTGELFF	TGCGCCAGCAGAGGGACAGGAGACACCGGGGAGCTGTTTTTT
many	TRBV7-9	14	NA	TRBJ1-2	CASSLELANYGYTF	TGTGCCAGCAGCTTAGAGTTGGCTAACTATGGCTACACCTTC
NA	TRBV7-2	14	TRBD1	TRBJ2-7	CASRRQGAVREQYF	TGTGCCAGCAGAAGACAGGGCGCGGTGCGCGAGCAGTACTTC
NA	TRBV6-5	13	TRBD1	TRBJ1-1	CASSQGGTTEAFF	TGTGCCAGCAGCCAGGGGGGGACCACTGAAGCTTTCTTT
NA	TRBV20-1	15	TRBD1	TRBJ1-4	CSAREEFRDREKLFF	TGCAGTGCTAGAGAGGAGTTTCGGGACAGGGAAAAACTGTTTTTT
many	TRBV7-2	11	NA	TRBJ2-2	CASSLDGELFF	TGCGCCAGCAGCTTGGACGGGGAGCTGTTTTTT
many	TRBV29-1	14	NA	TRBJ2-2	CSVGSGANTGELFF	TGCAGCGTGGGATCGGGGGCGAACACCGGGGAGCTGTTTTTT
many	TRBV10-3	16	TRBD1	TRBJ2-7	CAISESRQGVDNEQYF	TGTGCCATCAGTGAGTCGAGGCAGGGGGTTGACAACGAGCAGTACTTC
NA	TRBV4-1	16	TRBD1	TRBJ1-5	CASSQDPAGGHQPQHF	TGCGCCAGCAGCCAAGATCCGGCAGGGGGGCACCAGCCCCAGCATTTT
many	TRBV25-1	15	NA	TRBJ2-3	CASSEGTGWTDTQYF	TGTGCCAGCAGTGAAGGAACAGGGTGGACAGATACGCAGTATTTT
NA	TRBV6-2/TRBV6-3	15	NA	TRBJ2-7	CASSPGRASSYEQYF	TGTGCCAGCAGCCCGGGACGTGCGAGCTCCTACGAGCAGTACTTC
NA	TRBV20-1	12	TRBD1	TRBJ1-6	CSATGQGATPHF	TGCAGTGCAACGGGACAGGGGGCGACTCCCCACTTT
NA	TRBV20-1	15	TRBD1	TRBJ1-5	CSAPAPDRENQPQHF	TGCAGTGCCCCAGCGCCGGACAGGGAGAATCAGCCCCAGCATTTT
NA	TRBV9	15	TRBD2	TRBJ2-7	CASSGGLAGPMEQYF	TGTGCCAGCAGCGGTGGTCTAGCGGGGCCGATGGAGCAGTACTTC
NA	TRBV7-6	15	NA	TRBJ2-7	CASSLLRAANYEQYF	TGTGCCAGCAGCTTACTGAGGGCAGCGAACTACGAGCAGTACTTC
many	TRBV11-2	15	TRBD1	TRBJ1-1	CASSSIRGPGTEAFF	TGTGCCAGCAGCTCCATCAGGGGGCCTGGCACTGAAGCTTTCTTT
NA	TRBV7-2	13	NA	TRBJ1-1	CASSRLQGTEAFF	TGTGCCAGCAGCCGCCTACAGGGCACTGAAGCTTTCTTT
NA	TRBV30	10	NA	TRBJ1-1	CAWRITEAFF	TGTGCCTGGCGCATCACTGAAGCTTTCTTT
many	TRBV19	14	NA	TRBJ2-2	CASKPKGGTGELFF	TGTGCCAGTAAGCCGAAAGGGGGCACCGGGGAGCTGTTTTTT
NA	TRBV7-9	19	NA	TRBJ2-5	CASSPTEGTGYTVQETQYF	TGTGCCAGCAGCCCCACTGAGGGGACGGGCTACACCGTACAAGAGACCCAGTACTTC
NA	TRBV10-3	15	TRBD1	TRBJ1-5	CAISRDRASQETQHF	TGTGCCATCAGCCGGGACAGGGCCTCCCAAGAGACCCAGCATTTT
medium-sized	TRBV10-2	13	NA	TRBJ1-6	CATRVQDGSPLHF	TGCGCCACCCGGGTACAGGATGGGTCACCCCTCCACTTT
few	TRBV6-1	14	TRBD2	TRBJ2-5	CASRASGVQETQYF	TGTGCCAGCAGGGCTAGCGGGGTACAAGAGACCCAGTACTTC